These 24 T cell receptor beta chains share one sample of origin, sequenced in a study of blood T cell repertoires in COVID-19. Using immunoSEQ multiplex PCR, the repertoire was profiled, and TCRdb retains in-frame clones only, with some absent. The data contain about 48,000 clones, 70% to 90% of them singletons. The specimen was peripheral blood. Every receptor here comes from a woman in her fifties or sixties with acute or convalescent COVID-19.

The V and J genes are TRBV7-9 and TRBJ2-1; TRBD2 matches 7 bases. V lost 1 base to trimming and J lost 10 bases; unmatched junction nucleotides: 4. From germline, CDR1 is SEHNR and CDR2 FQNEAQ (reference sequence). This CDR3 is 13 amino acids long. This chain's CDR3 is CASSLVLAYEQFF. As DNA, the CDR3 is TGTGCCAGCAGCTTAGTACTAGCGTACGAGCAGTTCTTC.

This clone showed up just a few times. The CDR3 region is CASSLTVHVNTEAFF. In DNA form, the CDR3 reads TGTGCCAGCAGCCTGACAGTACACGTTAACACTGAAGCTTTCTTT. This chain links TRBV5-6 with TRBJ1-1, with a tentative D call TRBD1 (5 bases). V dropped 4 bases and J dropped 2 bases, with 15 bases sitting between them. The CDR3 loop spans 15 amino acids. Germline CDR1 and CDR2: SGHDT and YYEEEE.

The chain combines TRBV2 with TRBJ1-5; D possibly corresponds to TRBD1 (5 bases). Deletions cut 5 bases from V and 7 bases from J, with 18 bases between. CDR1 is SNHLY and CDR2 is FYNNEI in the germline V gene. The CDR3 contains 15 residues. CDR3: CASSPWQGGLQPQHF. The CDR3, as DNA: TGTGCCAGCAGTCCATGGCAGGGTGGACTACAGCCCCAGCATTTT. The variable domain in full, completed from reference TRBV2 and TRBJ1-5, reads EPEVTQTPSHQVTQMGQEVILRCVPISNHLYFYWYRQILGQKVEFLVSFYNNEISEKSEIFDDQFSVERPDGSNFTLKIRSTKLEDSAMYFCASSPWQGGLQPQHFGDGTRLSIL.

The rearrangement links TRBV5-1 to TRBJ1-2; unclear D gene. Germline lookup yields CDR1 SGHRS and CDR2 YFSETQ. This CDR3 is 13 amino acids long. Trimming took 6 bases from V and 2 from J, leaving 11 bases between them. This CDR3 is CASNLGSNYGYTF. CDR3 in DNA: TGCGCCAGCAACCTGGGCAGCAACTATGGCTACACCTTC.

Regarding this clone: This CDR3 is also generated by other DNA sequences in the sample. The chain recombines TRBV10-3 with TRBJ1-1, with TRBD1 matching over 7 bases. V shed 9 bases, J shed 6 bases, and the junction held 4 bases outside the gene matches. The CDR3 extends over 11 amino acids. Germline CDR1 and CDR2: ENHRY and SYGVKD. The CDR3 DNA reads as TGTGCCATTTCAGGGGGACCTGAAGCTTTCTTT. It translates to CAISGGPEAFF.

The chain couples TRBV29-1 to TRBJ2-1; D unclear. This CDR3 is built from 15 residues. Deletions cut 1 base from V and 1 base from J, with 11 bases between. Germline V gene data show CDR1 as SQVTM and CDR2 as ANQGSEA. CDR3: CSVEAPRPSYNEQFF. In nucleotides, the CDR3 is TGCAGCGTTGAAGCCCCGAGGCCTTCCTACAATGAGCAGTTCTTC.

The V and J genes are TRBV3-1 (or the pseudogene TRBV3-2) and TRBJ1-1; TRBD1 is a possible D gene (5 bases). Trimming cost V 5 bases and J 2 bases, with 18 bases left between them. The V gene's germline CDR1 is LGHDT and CDR2 YNNKEL (reference sequence). This CDR3 is built from 16 residues. The CDR3 DNA reads as TGTGCCAGCAGCACTCGCGGGGGGGACCCTAACACTGAAGCTTTCTTT. This gives the protein CASSTRGGDPNTEAFF.

The V call is TRBV5-5, the J call TRBJ2-7, with D perhaps matching TRBD2 (5 bases). The V and J ends lost 0 bases and 0 bases respectively, with 10 bases between them. The germline V gene encodes CDR1 SGHKS and CDR2 YYEKEE (reference sequence). CDR3 length equals 15 residues. Here the CDR3 DNA reads TGTGCCAGCAGCTTGGAGGGAGCTACCTCCTACGAGCAGTACTTC. It codes for CASSLEGATSYEQYF.

The chain combines TRBV6-2 or TRBV6-3 with TRBJ2-1; 8 bases agree with TRBD1. V shed 2 bases, J shed 7 bases, and the junction held 1 base outside the gene matches. The CDR3 spans 13 residues. In germline, CDR1 is MNHEY, CDR2 SVGEGT. CDR3 in DNA: TGTGCCAGCAGTTACAACAGGGGGAATGAGCAGTTCTTC. Translation gives CASSYNRGNEQFF.

V usage is TRBV5-1 and J usage is TRBJ2-7; tentative D call: TRBD2 (6 bases). CDR1 is SGHRS and CDR2 is YFSETQ in the germline V gene. CDR3 length equals 15 residues. The V end was cut by 4 bases, the J end by 0 bases, with 14 bases between. The CDR3 region is CASSLAAGPSYEQYF. CDR3 in DNA: TGCGCCAGCAGCCTGGCCGCGGGACCCTCCTACGAGCAGTACTTC.

The chain recombines TRBV27 with TRBJ1-2, with D tentatively TRBD1 (5 bases). Trimming pared 0 bases from V and 2 bases from J, leaving 19 bases between. CDR1 MNHEY and CDR2 SMNVEV come from the germline V gene (reference sequence). The CDR3 is 18 amino acids. The DNA for the CDR3 is TGTGCCAGCAGTTTATCTATAGAGTCGGGGGGAAGGAACTATGGCTACACCTTC. Amino acid sequence: CASSLSIESGGRNYGYTF.

The chain recombines TRBV19 with TRBJ2-7, with TRBD2 matching 7 bases. This CDR3 comprises 17 residues. V lost 2 bases, J lost 3 bases, and 13 bases stayed unmatched. Germline V CDR1 and CDR2: LNHDA, SQIVND (reference sequence). CDR3 sequence (DNA): TGTGCCAGTAGTATAACCCATGGGAGGGCACAAAACTACGAGCAGTACTTC. This gives the protein CASSITHGRAQNYEQYF.

The chain links TRBV6-2 or TRBV6-3 to TRBJ2-2, with 7 bases that match TRBD1. Trimming cost V 4 bases and J 6 bases; bases outside gene matches: 8. This CDR3 region has 15 residues. The germline gives CDR1 MNHEY, CDR2 SVGEGT. The CDR3 protein is CASSSNDRAAGELFF. The CDR3 DNA is TGTGCCAGCAGTTCCAACGACAGGGCCGCCGGGGAGCTGTTTTTT.

The chain joins TRBV19 to TRBJ1-2, with D possibly matching TRBD1 (6 bases). The germline CDR1 and CDR2 sequences are LNHDA and SQIVND (reference sequence). Trimming stripped 5 bases from V and 8 bases from J, with 18 bases between. The CDR3 contains 14 residues. The CDR3 coding sequence is TGTGCCAGTAGTCCCCGGGACACTAATAGGGGCTACACCTTC. Translating it yields CASSPRDTNRGYTF.

The chain combines TRBV12-3 or TRBV12-4 with TRBJ1-2; 7 nucleotides line up with TRBD1. Trimming at V came to 5 bases and at J to 8 bases, leaving 8 bases not matched to a gene. The CDR3 spans 13 residues. As DNA, the CDR3 is TGTGCCAGCAGTAGGGACAGCCTTAGAGGCTACACCTTC. Amino acids: CASSRDSLRGYTF.

This clone occurred once. The gene calls are TRBV6-1 and TRBJ2-5; D is unclear. The CDR3 has 13 amino acids. Germline CDR1 is MNHNS and CDR2 is SASEGT. V lost 3 bases to trimming and J lost 0 bases, with 5 bases between them. This chain's CDR3 is CASSDRNQETQYF. CDR3 sequence (DNA): TGTGCCAGCAGTGACAGGAACCAAGAGACCCAGTACTTC.

In nucleotides, the CDR3 is TGTGCCATCAGTGACGGACTAGCGGGAGATGAGCAGTACTTC. Its protein is CAISDGLAGDEQYF. The chain links TRBV10-3 to TRBJ2-7, with 13 positions matching TRBD2. The CDR3 covers 14 residues. Looked up from germline, CDR1 is ENHRY and CDR2 is SYGVKD. The J segment lost 7 bases and the V segment lost 3 bases, leaving 3 bases of the junction unmatched.

The rearrangement joins TRBV7-2 to TRBJ2-3; 7 bases fit TRBD2. After removal of 1 base from V and 1 base from J, the junction contained 2 bases not matched to a gene. The germline V gene has CDR1 SGHTA and CDR2 FQGNSA. This CDR3 has 15 amino acids. The CDR3 here is CASSLVGGGTDTQYF. In DNA, the CDR3 is TGTGCCAGCAGCTTAGTTGGGGGGGGCACAGATACGCAGTATTTT.

This clone was found once. The chain links TRBV19 to TRBJ1-2; possible D gene TRBD1, 6 bases. The length of the CDR3 is 14 residues. V was pared by 6 bases and J by 7 bases, with 18 bases between. Per germline, CDR1 LNHDA and CDR2 SQIVND (reference sequence). CDR3 residues: CASSLPGAAGGYTF. The DNA of the CDR3 is TGTGCCAGTAGCCTTCCAGGGGCGGCCGGTGGCTACACCTTC.

The chain combines TRBV9 with TRBJ2-1; tentative D call: TRBD2 (6 bases). Germline CDR1 SGDLS, CDR2 YYNGEE. V was pared by 3 bases and J by 9 bases, with 7 bases between. The length of the CDR3 is 11 residues. Written as DNA, the CDR3 is TGTGCCAGCAGCGCCGGGGGTGAGCAGTTCTTC. Its translation: CASSAGGEQFF.

The V call is TRBV24-1, the J call TRBJ2-7, with D possibly TRBD1 on 6 matching bases. The germline CDR1 and CDR2 sequences are KGHDR and SFDVKD. The V gene lost 3 bases and the J gene lost 9 bases, with 17 bases spanning the gap. The CDR3 extends over 14 amino acids. The CDR3 coding sequence is TGTGCCACCAGTGATCGGACAGTCCCGTTTCGGCAGTACTTC. Its translation: CATSDRTVPFRQYF.

This chain joins TRBV6-4 and TRBJ1-5; the match to TRBD1 covers 8 bases. Trimming at V came to 6 bases and at J to 4 bases, leaving 5 bases not matched to a gene. This CDR3 is built from 14 residues. Germline CDR1 and CDR2: MRHNA and SNTAGT. The chain's CDR3 is CASRDRGGNQPQHF. In DNA form, the CDR3 reads TGTGCCAGCAGAGACAGGGGAGGAAATCAGCCCCAGCATTTT.

V and J are TRBV7-6 and TRBJ1-1, with D uncertain. Trimming removed 5 bases at V and 1 base at J, with 23 bases between. The CDR3 consists of 18 residues. Germline values: CDR1 SGHVS, CDR2 FNYEAQ. Here the CDR3 reads CASSRHSSARAGNTEAFF. Here the CDR3 DNA reads TGTGCCAGCAGCCGGCATTCGTCGGCGAGGGCGGGGAACACTGAAGCTTTCTTT.

The chain is built from TRBV3-1 (or the pseudogene TRBV3-2) and TRBJ1-1; maybe TRBD1 (6 bases). The CDR3 totals 13 residues. Germline V lookup: CDR1 LGHDT, CDR2 YNNKEL (reference sequence). The V and J ends lost 3 bases and 2 bases respectively, with 7 bases between them. CDR3 loop: CASSQDRNTEAFF. CDR3 sequence (DNA): TGTGCCAGCAGCCAGGACAGAAACACTGAAGCTTTCTTT.